This TCR beta chain was documented in a study of shared clonotypes between healthy human individuals. Terminally differentiated effector memory CD45RA+ cells were left out of the naive CD8 fraction, which was CD45RO-negative and positively selected for CCR7. Method: immunoSEQ multiplex PCR; TCRdb's copy keeps in-frame clones and lacks some. In the table there are about 2,200,000 clones, about 92% of which are singletons. Looked up from germline, CDR1 is LNHDA and CDR2 is SQIVND (reference sequence). V shed 4 bases and J 5 bases; nucleotides not matched to a gene: 8. There are 14 residues in the CDR3.

The clonotype originates from a man between 18 and 35 years old in good health. Some clones in this sample may be carry-over from other donors' samples. The sample taken for sequencing was naive CD8+ T cells from PBMCs. V usage is TRBV19 and J usage is TRBJ2-7; 7 bases align to TRBD2. CDR3 loop: CASSNGGSLNEQYF. For the CDR3, the DNA is TGTGCCAGTAGTAATGGCGGGAGTCTGAACGAGCAGTACTTC.